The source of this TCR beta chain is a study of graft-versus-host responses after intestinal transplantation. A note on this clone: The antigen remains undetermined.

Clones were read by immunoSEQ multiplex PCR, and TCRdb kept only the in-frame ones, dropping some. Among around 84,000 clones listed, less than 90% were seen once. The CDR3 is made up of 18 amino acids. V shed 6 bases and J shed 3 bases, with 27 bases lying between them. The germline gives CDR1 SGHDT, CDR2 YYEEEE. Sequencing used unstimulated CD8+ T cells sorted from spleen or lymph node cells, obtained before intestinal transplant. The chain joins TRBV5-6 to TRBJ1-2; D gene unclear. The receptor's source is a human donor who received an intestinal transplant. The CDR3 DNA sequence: TGTGCCAGCAACCTGATTGGCGAAGGACGGGGTATCTACTATGGCTACACCTTC. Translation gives CASNLIGEGRGIYYGYTF. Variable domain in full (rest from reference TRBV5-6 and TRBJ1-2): DAGVTQSPTHLIKTRGQQVTLRCSPKSGHDTVSWYQQALGQGPQFIFQYYEEEERQRGNFPDRFSGHQFPNYSSELNVNALLLGDSALYLCASNLIGEGRGIYYGYTFGSGTRLTVV.